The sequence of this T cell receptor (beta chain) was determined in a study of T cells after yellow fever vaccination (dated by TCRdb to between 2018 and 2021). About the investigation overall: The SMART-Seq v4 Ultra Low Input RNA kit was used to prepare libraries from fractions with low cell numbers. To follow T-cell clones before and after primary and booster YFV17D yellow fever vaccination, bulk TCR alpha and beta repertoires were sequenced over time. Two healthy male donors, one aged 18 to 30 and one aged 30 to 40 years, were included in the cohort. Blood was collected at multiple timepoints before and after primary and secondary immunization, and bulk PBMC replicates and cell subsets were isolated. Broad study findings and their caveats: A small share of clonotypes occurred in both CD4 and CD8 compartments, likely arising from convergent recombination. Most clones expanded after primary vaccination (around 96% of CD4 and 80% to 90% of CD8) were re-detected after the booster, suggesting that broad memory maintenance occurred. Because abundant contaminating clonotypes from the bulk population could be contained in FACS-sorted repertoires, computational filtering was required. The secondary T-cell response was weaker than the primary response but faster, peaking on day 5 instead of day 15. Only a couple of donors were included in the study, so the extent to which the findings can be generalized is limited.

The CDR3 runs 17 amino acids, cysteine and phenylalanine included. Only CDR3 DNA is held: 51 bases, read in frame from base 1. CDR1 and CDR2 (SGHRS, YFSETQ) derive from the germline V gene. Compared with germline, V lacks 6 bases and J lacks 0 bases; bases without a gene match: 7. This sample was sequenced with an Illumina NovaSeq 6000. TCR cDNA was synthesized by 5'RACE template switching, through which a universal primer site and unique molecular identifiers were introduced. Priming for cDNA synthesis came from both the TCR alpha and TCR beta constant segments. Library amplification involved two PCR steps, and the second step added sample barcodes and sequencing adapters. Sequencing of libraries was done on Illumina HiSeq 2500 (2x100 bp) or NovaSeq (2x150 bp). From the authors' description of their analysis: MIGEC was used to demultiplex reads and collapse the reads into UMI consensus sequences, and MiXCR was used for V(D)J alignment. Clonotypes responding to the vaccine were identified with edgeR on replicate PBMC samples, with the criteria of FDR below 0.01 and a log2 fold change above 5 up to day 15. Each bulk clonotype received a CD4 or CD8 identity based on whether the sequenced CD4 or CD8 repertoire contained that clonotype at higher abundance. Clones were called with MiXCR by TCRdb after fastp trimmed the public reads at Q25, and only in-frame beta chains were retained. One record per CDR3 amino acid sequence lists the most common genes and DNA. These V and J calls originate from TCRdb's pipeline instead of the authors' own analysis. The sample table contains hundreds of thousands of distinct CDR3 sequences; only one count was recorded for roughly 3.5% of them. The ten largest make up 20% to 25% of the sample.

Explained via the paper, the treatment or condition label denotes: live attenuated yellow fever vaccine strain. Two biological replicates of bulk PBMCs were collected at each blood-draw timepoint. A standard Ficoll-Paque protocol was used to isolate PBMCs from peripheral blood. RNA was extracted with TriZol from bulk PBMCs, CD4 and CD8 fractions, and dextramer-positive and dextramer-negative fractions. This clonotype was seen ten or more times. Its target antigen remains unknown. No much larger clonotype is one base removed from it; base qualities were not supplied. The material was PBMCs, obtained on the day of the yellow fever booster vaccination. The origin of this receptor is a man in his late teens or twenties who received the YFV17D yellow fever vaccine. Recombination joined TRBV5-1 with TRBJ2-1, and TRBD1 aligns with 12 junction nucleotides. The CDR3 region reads CASIGGTGGDSYNEQFF. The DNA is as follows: TGCGCCAGCATAGGGGGGACAGGGGGCGACTCCTACAATGAGCAGTTCTTC.